The 27 T cell receptor beta chains in this list originate from one sample, sequenced in a study of blood T cell repertoires in COVID-19. Using immunoSEQ multiplex PCR, the repertoire was profiled, and TCRdb retains in-frame clones only, with some absent. The top ten hold 0.2% to 0.3% of the sample, which has some 670,000 clones, 70% to 90% seen once. Input material: peripheral blood. Receptors were obtained from a woman between 18 and 30 years old with acute or convalescent COVID-19.

The chain joins TRBV4-1 to TRBJ1-1; no firm D call. Germline CDR1 reads MGHRA; CDR2 reads YSYEKL. Trimming removed 0 bases from V and 8 bases from J, with 10 bases in between. The CDR3 covers 13 residues. The CDR3 is CASSQDPGGEAFF. The DNA for the CDR3 is TGCGCCAGCAGCCAAGATCCCGGAGGGGAAGCTTTCTTT.

The table lists this clone with a count of one. The chain couples TRBV30 to TRBJ1-1; the D gene is possibly TRBD1 (6 bases). V gave up 3 bases and J gave up 0 bases, with 14 bases separating them. Per the germline V gene, CDR1 is GTSNPN and CDR2 is SVGIG (reference sequence). This CDR3 contains 15 residues. The CDR3 loop is CAWREWTAMNTEAFF. CDR3 in DNA: TGTGCCTGGAGAGAATGGACAGCAATGAACACTGAAGCTTTCTTT.

A single count supports this clone. The CDR3 here is CSARGNEQFF. The CDR3 DNA reads as TGCAGCGCGAGGGGGAATGAGCAGTTCTTC. This chain uses TRBV29-1 with TRBJ2-1, with D tentatively TRBD1 (6 bases). V lost 7 bases and J lost 7, with 8 bases in between. Per the germline V gene, CDR1 is SQVTM and CDR2 is ANQGSEA. CDR3 length: 10 amino acids.

The DNA of the CDR3 is TGTGCCAGCACTTTACAGGGGGTGGACAATCAGCCCCAGCATTTT. Protein sequence: CASTLQGVDNQPQHF. J is TRBJ1-5 and V is TRBV6-6; 8 positions match TRBD1. The trim removed 7 bases at V and 3 bases at J, leaving 8 bases unmatched. Germline V gene sequence: CDR1 MNHNY, CDR2 SVGAGI (reference sequence). This CDR3 region has 15 residues.

The chain links TRBV24-1 to TRBJ1-2; D perhaps matches TRBD1 (6 bases). V gave up 3 bases and J gave up 6 bases, with 13 bases separating them. Germline assignment: CDR1 KGHDR and CDR2 SFDVKD. The CDR3 is 14 residues long. The CDR3 DNA follows: TGTGCCACCAGTGATCCGACAGGACTAGATGGCTACACCTTC. Protein: CATSDPTGLDGYTF.

J is TRBJ1-4 and V is TRBV11-2, with TRBD1 matching 8 bases. There are 14 residues in the CDR3. CDR1 and CDR2 (germline): SGHAT, FQNNGV. Trimming cost V 5 bases and J 8 bases; bases outside gene matches: 7. This chain's CDR3 is CASSPDRGGEKLFF. CDR3 nucleotide sequence: TGTGCCAGCAGCCCCGACAGGGGCGGGGAAAAACTGTTTTTT. The full variable domain, its missing parts supplied by reference TRBV11-2 and TRBJ1-4, is EAGVAQSPRYKIIEKRQSVAFWCNPISGHATLYWYQQILGQGPKLLIQFQNNGVVDDSQLPKDRFSAERLKGVDSTLKIQPAKLEDSAVYLCASSPDRGGEKLFFGSGTQLSVL.

The chain carries TRBV7-4 and TRBJ1-5; D gene unclear. In germline, CDR1 is SGHVT, CDR2 SQSDAQ. Trimming took off 4 bases at V and 7 bases at J, with 20 bases between the two ends. The CDR3 has 16 amino acids. In nucleotides, the CDR3 is TGTGCCAGCAGCTCGGCCTCGGAGGTCGAACGGCAGCCCCAGCATTTT. It translates to CASSSASEVERQPQHF. Drawing the rest from reference TRBV7-4 and TRBJ1-5, the complete variable domain is GAGVSQSPRYKVAKRGRDVALRCDSISGHVTLYWYRQTLGQGSEVLTYSQSDAQRDKSGRPSGRFSAERPERSVSTLKIQRTEQGDSAVYLCASSSASEVERQPQHFGDGTRLSIL.

The J gene is TRBJ2-2, the V gene TRBV6-6; 9 nucleotides match TRBD2. This CDR3 has 16 residues. Germline-derived CDR1 and CDR2 are MNHNY and SVGAGI (reference sequence). Trimming cost V 2 bases and J 2 bases; bases outside gene matches: 3. The CDR3 DNA is TGTGCCAGCAGTTACGAACTAGCGGGTAACACCGGGGAGCTGTTTTTT. Its protein is CASSYELAGNTGELFF.

The chain's CDR3 is CASSTTGQPPYGYTF. CDR3 DNA sequence: TGTGCCAGCAGCACCACCGGACAGCCGCCGTATGGCTACACCTTC. V usage is TRBV27 and J usage is TRBJ1-2; D might be TRBD1 (6 bases). The CDR3 consists of 15 residues. Germline V gives CDR1 MNHEY, CDR2 SMNVEV (reference sequence). V was pared by 6 bases and J by 5 bases, with 19 bases between.

The V gene is TRBV10-2, the J gene TRBJ1-1, with TRBD1 identical over 7 bases. Germline V gene data show CDR1 as WSHSY and CDR2 as SAAADI. The junction had 5 bases not matched to a gene; V was cut back by 6 bases and J by 1 base. This CDR3 is 14 amino acids long. CDR3 protein: CASSLDRRNTEAFF. CDR3 in DNA: TGCGCCAGCAGCCTGGACAGGAGGAACACTGAAGCTTTCTTT.

V usage is TRBV25-1 and J usage is TRBJ1-2; 10 bases agree with TRBD1. The CDR3 has 15 amino acids. The trim removed 8 bases at V and 1 base at J, leaving 7 bases unmatched. Germline CDR1 and CDR2: MGHDK and SYGVNS. The CDR3 spells CASGGDRGYNYGYTF. CDR3 nucleotides: TGTGCCAGCGGGGGGGACAGGGGATATAACTATGGCTACACCTTC.

This clone was observed a single time. The chain is built from TRBV7-9 and TRBJ1-2; D gene unclear. Germline assignment: CDR1 SEHNR and CDR2 FQNEAQ (reference sequence). CDR3 length: 14 residues. Trimming cost V 1 base and J 8 bases, with 14 bases left between them. The CDR3 nucleotides are TGTGCCAGCAGCTTAGTTGTTTCGCCGCAGGGCTACACCTTC. This encodes CASSLVVSPQGYTF.

The genes are TRBV6-4 and TRBJ2-1, with D maybe TRBD2 (6 bases). Trimming shortened V by 2 bases and J by 1 base, and 12 bases separated the two germline ends. Germline CDR1 MRHNA, CDR2 SNTAGT. CDR3 length equals 16 residues. CDR3 sequence (DNA): TGTGCCAGCAGTGACGGGGAGGTATCTTCCTACAATGAGCAGTTCTTC. This translates into CASSDGEVSSYNEQFF.

The rearrangement links TRBV27 to TRBJ1-2; D not certain. Between the trimmed V and J ends, which lost 3 bases and 3 bases, there was a span of 8 bases. Germline V CDR1 and CDR2: MNHEY, SMNVEV (reference sequence). This CDR3 comprises 13 residues. CDR3 region: CASSFRGYYGYTF. CDR3 nucleotide sequence: TGTGCCAGCAGTTTCCGAGGGTACTATGGCTACACCTTC.

V is TRBV28 and J is TRBJ1-3, with a tentative D call TRBD1 (6 bases). Germline CDR1 and CDR2: MDHEN and SYDVKM. Between the trimmed V and J ends, which lost 6 bases and 0 bases, there was a span of 21 bases. This CDR3 is built from 18 residues. CDR3 loop: CASSTGQHPNFSGNTIYF. CDR3 bases: TGTGCCAGCAGCACAGGACAGCACCCCAACTTCTCTGGAAACACCATATATTTT.

The chain recombines TRBV6-7 with TRBJ2-7, with 7 nucleotides matching TRBD1. TRBV6-7 is an open reading frame whose function is uncertain. This CDR3 has 17 amino acids. Unmatched junction bases numbered 14, after V lost 4 bases and J lost 2 bases. The CDR3 here is CASSLFLSGQAPYEQYF. The CDR3 coding sequence is TGTGCCAGCAGTTTGTTCCTTAGTGGACAGGCCCCCTACGAGCAGTACTTC.

The chain employs TRBV11-2 and TRBJ2-3; perhaps TRBD1 as D (5 bases). The CDR3 is made up of 17 amino acids. The V gene lost 1 base and the J gene lost 4 bases, with 18 bases spanning the gap. Germline CDR1 and CDR2: SGHAT and FQNNGV. The CDR3 loop is CASSLVYGPGSPDTQYF. Written as DNA, the CDR3 is TGTGCCAGCAGCTTAGTCTATGGGCCAGGGTCCCCAGATACGCAGTATTTT.

V is TRBV19 and J is TRBJ1-3; 7 nucleotides line up with TRBD1. This CDR3 is 15 amino acids long. V trimming: 5 bases; J trimming: 1 base; junction bases outside the gene matches: 5. Germline V gives CDR1 LNHDA, CDR2 SQIVND (reference sequence). The CDR3 DNA reads as TGTGCCAGTAGTGCCTTGACAGGGTCTGGAAACACCATATATTTT. Encoded protein: CASSALTGSGNTIYF. The full variable domain, its missing parts supplied by reference TRBV19 and TRBJ1-3, is DGGITQSPKYLFRKEGQNVTLSCEQNLNHDAMYWYRQDPGQGLRLIYYSQIVNDFQKGDIAEGYSVSREKKESFPLTVTSAQKNPTAFYLCASSALTGSGNTIYFGEGSWLTVV.

This chain joins TRBV9 and TRBJ1-1; TRBD1 is a possible D gene (5 bases). Germline-derived CDR1 and CDR2 are SGDLS and YYNGEE. V was trimmed by 4 bases and J by 5 bases, leaving 15 bases between them. This CDR3 comprises 14 residues. The CDR3: CASSSTGGGTEAFF. The DNA for the CDR3 is TGTGCCAGCAGCTCCACGGGCGGGGGTACTGAAGCTTTCTTT.

The chain uses TRBV5-1 and TRBJ1-1, with 9 positions matching TRBD1. V was clipped by 2 bases and J by 3 bases; unmatched bases: 11. The CDR3 loop spans 17 amino acids. Germline V gene data show CDR1 as SGHRS and CDR2 as YFSETQ. Here the CDR3 reads CASSFEGTGNYYTEAFF. In DNA form, the CDR3 reads TGCGCCAGCAGCTTCGAGGGGACAGGGAATTATTACACTGAAGCTTTCTTT.

The chain has TRBV9 and TRBJ1-3; D is unresolved. The CDR3 consists of 16 residues. The germline gives CDR1 SGDLS, CDR2 YYNGEE. Trimming removed 0 bases from V and 0 bases from J, with 10 bases in between. CDR3 coding DNA: TGTGCCAGCAGCGTAGCCGAGGTGAGCTCTGGAAACACCATATATTTT. It is translated as CASSVAEVSSGNTIYF.

The chain has TRBV3-1 (or the pseudogene TRBV3-2) and TRBJ2-4; no reliable D call. The CDR3 extends over 13 amino acids. Trimming removed 0 bases at V and 8 bases at J, with 8 bases between. Germline V gene sequence: CDR1 LGHDT, CDR2 YNNKEL (reference sequence). The chain's CDR3 is CASSQERWDIQYF. The CDR3 region has the DNA TGTGCCAGCAGCCAAGAGAGGTGGGACATTCAGTACTTC.

J is TRBJ1-1 and V is TRBV2; TRBD1 matches 9 bases. Unmatched junction bases numbered 3, after V lost 5 bases and J lost 11 bases. Germline-derived CDR1 and CDR2 are SNHLY and FYNNEI. The CDR3 length is 11 residues. The CDR3 region has the DNA TGTGCCAGCAGTATCGACAGGGGGGCTTTCTTT. Its protein is CASSIDRGAFF.

The chain uses TRBV28 and TRBJ2-5, with D possibly matching TRBD1 (6 bases). Germline lookup yields CDR1 MDHEN and CDR2 SYDVKM. The CDR3 totals 14 residues. The ends were cut back, 2 bases at V and 2 bases at J, with 9 bases in the middle. CDR3 region: CASSLIQGQETQYF. As DNA, the CDR3 is TGTGCCAGCAGTTTAATACAGGGTCAAGAGACCCAGTACTTC.

This CDR3 is CASSHSRDIFTEAFF. As DNA, the CDR3 is TGTGCCAGCAGCCATTCCCGGGACATCTTCACTGAAGCTTTCTTT. The rearrangement joins TRBV3-1 (or the pseudogene TRBV3-2) to TRBJ1-1; D may be TRBD1 (6 bases). Germline CDR1 and CDR2: LGHDT and YNNKEL (reference sequence). Between the trimmed V and J ends, which lost 3 bases and 4 bases, there was a span of 15 bases. The CDR3 is 15 residues long.

The V call is TRBV18, the J call TRBJ2-1; no firm D call. V dropped 6 bases and J dropped 4 bases, with 13 bases sitting between them. The CDR3 loop spans 14 amino acids. Looked up from germline, CDR1 is KGHSH and CDR2 is LQKENI. The CDR3 sequence is CASSTKNTYNEQFF. CDR3 nucleotides: TGTGCCAGCTCCACAAAAAACACGTACAATGAGCAGTTCTTC. Full variable domain (remainder filled in from reference TRBV18 and TRBJ2-1): NAGVMQNPRHLVRRRGQEARLRCSPMKGHSHVYWYRQLPEEGLKFMVYLQKENIIDESGMPKERFSAEFPKEGPSILRIQQVVRGDSAAYFCASSTKNTYNEQFFGPGTRLTVL.

This clone was counted only a few times. V is TRBV27 and J is TRBJ1-2, with D unresolved. Per the germline V gene, CDR1 is MNHEY and CDR2 is SMNVEV (reference sequence). This CDR3 is built from 13 residues. V lost 2 bases and J lost 4, with 8 bases in between. DNA for the CDR3: TGTGCCAGCAGTTTAGCAGGCCCCTATGGCTACACCTTC. The encoded protein is CASSLAGPYGYTF.